This T cell receptor beta chain is from a study of T cells in localized non-small cell lung cancer (dated by TCRdb to the early 2020s). Looking at the study overall: The study examined T cell repertoires in 200 to 300 patients with early-stage NSCLC and compared tumors with uninvolved tumor-adjacent lungs. The cohort was made up of under 250 treatment-naive NSCLC patients whose localized lung tumors had been resected. Of the NSCLC patients, around 130 were male and approximately 99 were female, and the mean age was approximately 69 years. Overall study outcomes, separate from this receptor: Of the top 100 tumor clones, a median of roughly 60 were detected in paired uninvolved adjacent lung; approximately 28 were also among that lung's top 100. Because the study design was exploratory, TCR variables were selected using unadjusted p-values without false-discovery rate correction. Higher T cell density in blood was associated with longer overall survival, whereas higher clonality in adjacent lung was associated with shorter survival. The highest T cell clonality was observed in uninvolved tumor-adjacent lung, where clonality exceeded that of tumor, suggesting that antigenic responses were more focused in uninvolved tumor-adjacent lung. Because multi-region tumor sequencing was not performed, intratumor heterogeneity could not be ruled out.

From the germline V gene, CDR1 is MNHGY and CDR2 is SAAAGT. From the cysteine up to the phenylalanine, the CDR3 has a length of 13 residues. Only CDR3 DNA remains: 39 bases, in frame from the first base. Deletion took 2 bases off V and 5 bases off J, with a span of 6 bases between the germline ends. TCR beta CDR3 regions were sequenced from DNA using the immunoSEQ Assay. Per the original workflow: T cell density was computed as TCR beta template counts normalized to usable DNA estimated by amplifying housekeeping genes. Richness was estimated using the preseqR package, with extrapolation to 400,000 templates for PBMC samples and to 120,000 templates for tissue samples. Clonality was defined by subtracting Pielou's evenness from one. Tissue-enriched TCRs were identified by differential abundance testing using productive amino-acid clonotypes, minimum total count 5 and alpha 0.1. The Jaccard Index and the Morisita Overlap Index were used to quantify repertoire overlap between compartments. GLIPH grouped TCR beta CDR3s together with public tetramer-defined viral CDR3s, and a viral motif had to include at least three viral sequences and also show V-gene enrichment. The table comes from immuneACCESS by way of TCRdb, which keeps in-frame sequences with V and J called. Part of the clones is missing from these tables; in studies checked, under half for an unresolved V gene and the rest for unknown reasons. The V and J calls and clone size are taken from that table; D and trimming were inferred from the DNA. Counted in this sample were roughly 2,600 clones; around 20% of them appeared once. The ten largest clones represent roughly 11% of the sample.

This clone is regarded as medium-sized (0.01 to 0.1%). Its antigen is currently not known. Base quality data are lacking; no much larger clone is found one base away. At diagnosis, peripheral blood, uninvolved tumor-adjacent lung and tumor were collected and stored as a combination of fresh-frozen and FFPE material. This TCR was sampled from a female donor aged 60 or older with stage I lung adenocarcinoma. The sequence links TRBV6-8 to TRBJ2-2, with the D gene call left open. The sample was lung tumor tissue, taken before any cancer treatment. The sequenced DNA is TGTGCCAGCAGTTACGGCAGTACCGGGGAGCTGTTTTTT. This gives the protein CASSYGSTGELFF.